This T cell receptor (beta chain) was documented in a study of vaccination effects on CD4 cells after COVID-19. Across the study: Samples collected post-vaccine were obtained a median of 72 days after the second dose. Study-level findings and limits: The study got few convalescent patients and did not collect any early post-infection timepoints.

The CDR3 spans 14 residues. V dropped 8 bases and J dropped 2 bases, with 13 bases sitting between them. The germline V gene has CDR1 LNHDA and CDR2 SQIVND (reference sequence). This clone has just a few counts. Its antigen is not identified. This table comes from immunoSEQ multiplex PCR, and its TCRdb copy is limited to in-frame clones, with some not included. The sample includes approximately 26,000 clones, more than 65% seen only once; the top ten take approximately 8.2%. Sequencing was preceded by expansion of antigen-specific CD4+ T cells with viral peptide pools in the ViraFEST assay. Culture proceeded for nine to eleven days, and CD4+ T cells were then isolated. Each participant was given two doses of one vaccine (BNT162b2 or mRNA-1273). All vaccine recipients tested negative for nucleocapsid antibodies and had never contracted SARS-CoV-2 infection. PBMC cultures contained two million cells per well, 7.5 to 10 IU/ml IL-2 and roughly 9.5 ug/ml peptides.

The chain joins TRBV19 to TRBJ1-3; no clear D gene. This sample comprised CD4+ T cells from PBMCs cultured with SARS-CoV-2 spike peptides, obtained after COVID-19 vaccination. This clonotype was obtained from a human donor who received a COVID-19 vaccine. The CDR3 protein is CASSRSGTGNTIYF. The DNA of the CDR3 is TGTGCCAGTTCCCGGAGCGGCACTGGAAACACCATATATTTT.